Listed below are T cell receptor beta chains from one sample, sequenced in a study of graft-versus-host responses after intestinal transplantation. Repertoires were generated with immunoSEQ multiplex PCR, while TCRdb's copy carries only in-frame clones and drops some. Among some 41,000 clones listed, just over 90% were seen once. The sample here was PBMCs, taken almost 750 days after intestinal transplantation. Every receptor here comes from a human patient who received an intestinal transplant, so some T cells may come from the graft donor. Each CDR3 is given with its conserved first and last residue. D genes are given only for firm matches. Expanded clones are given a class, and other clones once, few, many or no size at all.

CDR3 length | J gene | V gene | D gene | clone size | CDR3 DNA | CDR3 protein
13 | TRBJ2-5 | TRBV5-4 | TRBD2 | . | TGTGCCAGCGGTCGGGGGGGCCGGAACACCCAGTACTTC | CASGRGGRNTQYF
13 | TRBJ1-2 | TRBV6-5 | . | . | TGTGCCACGCGACCGGGGGCAAACTATGGCTACACCTTC | CATRPGANYGYTF
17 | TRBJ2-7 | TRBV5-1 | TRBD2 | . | TGCGCCAGCAGCTATACCCCAACTAGCGACAAAATCTACGAGCAGTACTTC | CASSYTPTSDKIYEQYF
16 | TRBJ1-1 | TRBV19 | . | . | TGTGCCAGTAGTCTCCAATTGGGGGCCCTGAACACTGAAGCTTTCTTT | CASSLQLGALNTEAFF
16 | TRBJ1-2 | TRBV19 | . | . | TGTGCCAGTAGTATAGATGGTACAGCAGGTAACTATGGCTACACCTTC | CASSIDGTAGNYGYTF
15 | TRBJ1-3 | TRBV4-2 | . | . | TGTGCCAGCAGCCAAGGGGGCCTTCAGACGAACACCATATATTTT | CASSQGGLQTNTIYF
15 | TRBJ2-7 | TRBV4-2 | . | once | TGTGCCAGCAGCCCCGCTCCAGGGGACTCCTACGAGCAGTACTTC | CASSPAPGDSYEQYF
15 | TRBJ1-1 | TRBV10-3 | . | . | TGTGCCATCAGTGAGTCTGCAGGGTCGGGCACTGAAGCTTTCTTT | CAISESAGSGTEAFF
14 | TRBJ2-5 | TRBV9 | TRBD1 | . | TGTGCCAGCAGCGTAAGACAGGGTCGGGAGACCCAGTACTTC | CASSVRQGRETQYF
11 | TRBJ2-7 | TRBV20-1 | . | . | TGCAGTGCTAGTGGCAGCTACGAGCAGTACTTC | CSASGSYEQYF
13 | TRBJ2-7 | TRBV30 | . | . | TGTGCCTGGAGTGCTGGATTCTCCTACGAGCAGTACTTC | CAWSAGFSYEQYF
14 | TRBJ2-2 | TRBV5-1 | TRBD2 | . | TGCGCCAGCAGCTTGGTAGCGGGGACCGGGGAGCTGTTTTTT | CASSLVAGTGELFF
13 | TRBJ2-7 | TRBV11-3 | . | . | TGTGCCAGCAGTCCCGGACAGTTGCACGAGCAGTACTTC | CASSPGQLHEQYF
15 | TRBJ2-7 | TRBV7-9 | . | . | TGTGCCAGCAGCCCAAGCATGGACTACCCCTACGAGCAGTACTTC | CASSPSMDYPYEQYF
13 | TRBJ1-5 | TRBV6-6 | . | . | TGTGCCAGCAGTGCGTATAGCAATCAGCCCCAGCATTTT | CASSAYSNQPQHF
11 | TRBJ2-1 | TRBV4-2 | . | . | TGTGCCAGCAGCCAAGGGGATGAGCAGTTCTTC | CASSQGDEQFF
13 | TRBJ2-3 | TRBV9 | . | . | TGTGCCAGCAGCGCAAGAACAACAGATACGCAGTATTTT | CASSARTTDTQYF
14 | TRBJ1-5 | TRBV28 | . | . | TGTGCCAGCAGTTTATCGGCAGAGAATCAGCCCCAGCATTTT | CASSLSAENQPQHF
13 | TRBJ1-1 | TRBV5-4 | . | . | TGTGCCAGCAGCGTGCCGGGGAACACTGAAGCTTTCTTT | CASSVPGNTEAFF
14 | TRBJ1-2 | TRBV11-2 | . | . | TGTGCCAGCAGCCAGGGCCAACGAAACTATGGCTACACCTTC | CASSQGQRNYGYTF
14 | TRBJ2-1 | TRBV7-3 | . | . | TGTGCCAGCAGCTTGACGGGAGTCTACGATGAGCAGTTCTTC | CASSLTGVYDEQFF
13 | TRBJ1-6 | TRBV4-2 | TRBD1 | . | TGTGCCAGCAGCCGGGACAGGGGATCACCCCTCCACTTT | CASSRDRGSPLHF
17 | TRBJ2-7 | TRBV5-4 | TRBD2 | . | TGTGCCAGCAGCTTGGTGCCTAGCGGGAGGGCCCGCTACGAGCAGTACTTC | CASSLVPSGRARYEQYF
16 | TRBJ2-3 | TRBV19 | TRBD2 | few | TGTGCCAGTAGTGGATCGTCTAGCGGGGGGGCCGATACGCAGTATTTT | CASSGSSSGGADTQYF
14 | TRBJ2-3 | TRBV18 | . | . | TGTGCCAGCTCACCACCGGTCAATCCAGATACGCAGTATTTT | CASSPPVNPDTQYF
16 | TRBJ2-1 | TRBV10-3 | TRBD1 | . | TGTGCCATCAGTGGGAAAGACAGGGAAGAGTACAATGAGCAGTTCTTC | CAISGKDREEYNEQFF
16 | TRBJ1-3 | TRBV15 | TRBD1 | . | TGTGCCACCAACCCAATACAGGGGCACTCTGGAAACACCATATATTTT | CATNPIQGHSGNTIYF